Below are 13 T cell receptor beta chains sequenced from a single sample in a study of control samples from healthy donors and cancer patients. Generated by immunoSEQ multiplex PCR, the TCRdb table keeps only in-frame clones and is missing some. The repertoire holds roughly 170,000 clones, 93% seen once, with about 4% in the top ten. Material: blood. The receptors shown here come from an older woman in good health.

The chain carries TRBV11-3 and TRBJ2-2; the match to TRBD2 covers 12 bases. Germline CDR1 reads SGHNT; CDR2 reads YENEEA. V lost 4 bases and J lost 7; bases outside the gene matches: 10. CDR3 length: 17 residues. The CDR3 sequence: CASSSSSGGAGIGELFF. Written as DNA, the CDR3 is TGTGCCAGCAGCTCCTCTAGCGGGGGGGCAGGCATCGGGGAGCTGTTTTTT. The full variable domain, its missing parts supplied by reference TRBV11-3 and TRBJ2-2, is EAGVVQSPRYKIIEKKQPVAFWCNPISGHNTLYWYLQNLGQGPELLIRYENEEAVDDSQLPKDRFSAERLKGVDSTLKIQPAELGDSAVYLCASSSSSGGAGIGELFFGEGSRLTVL.

V and J are TRBV11-2 and TRBJ1-1; maybe TRBD1 (6 bases). The germline CDR1 and CDR2 sequences are SGHAT and FQNNGV. The V end was cut by 5 bases, the J end by 3 bases, with 13 bases between. The CDR3 is 14 residues long. The CDR3 here is CASSRTVSDTEAFF. In DNA form, the CDR3 reads TGTGCCAGCAGCAGGACAGTATCTGACACTGAAGCTTTCTTT.

The rearrangement links TRBV7-8 to TRBJ2-5, with D perhaps given as TRBD1 or TRBD2 (5 bases each). The CDR3 totals 16 residues. Germline V gives CDR1 SGHVS, CDR2 FQNEAQ. Trimming removed 7 bases at V and 4 bases at J, with 22 bases between. The CDR3 region is CASTRGMGRGPETQYF. The CDR3 DNA sequence: TGTGCCAGCACCCGAGGGATGGGACGGGGTCCAGAGACCCAGTACTTC.

This chain uses TRBV21-1 with TRBJ2-3; the table assigns TRBD1, which was not confirmed against the DNA. TRBV21-1 is shown as a pseudogene. CDR3 size: 16 residues. CDR3 region: CASSHSNFGGKYTQYF. As DNA, the CDR3 is TGTGCCAGCAGCCACTCGAACTTTGGGGGCAAATATACGCAGTATTTT.

This chain connects TRBV7-9 to TRBJ1-2; TRBD1 aligns across 7 bases. This CDR3 comprises 14 residues. Unmatched junction bases numbered 11, after V lost 5 bases and J lost 8 bases. Germline CDR1 reads SEHNR; CDR2 reads FQNEAQ (reference sequence). Here the CDR3 reads CASSPWDSLRGYTF. DNA of the CDR3: TGTGCCAGCAGCCCCTGGGACAGCCTCCGGGGCTACACCTTC.

V usage is TRBV18 and J usage is TRBJ2-2; D is possibly TRBD2 (5 bases). Germline CDR1 and CDR2: KGHSH and LQKENI. The CDR3 runs to 16 residues. V lost 2 bases, J lost 0 bases, and 10 bases lay in between. As DNA, the CDR3 is TGTGCCAGCTCACCAGCTAGCCGTACGAACACCGGGGAGCTGTTTTTT. Its translation: CASSPASRTNTGELFF.

V usage is TRBV29-1 and J usage is TRBJ1-2; D not resolved. CDR3 length: 13 residues. The germline gives CDR1 SQVTM, CDR2 ANQGSEA. With 3 bases removed from V and 2 bases from J, the gap between germline ends came to 10 bases. The CDR3 protein is CSVETQRNYGYTF. In DNA, the CDR3 is TGCAGCGTTGAGACCCAGCGAAACTATGGCTACACCTTC.

This clone was seen just once. The chain couples TRBV3-1 (or the pseudogene TRBV3-2) to TRBJ2-5, with TRBD2 as a possible D gene (5 bases). Trimming pared 6 bases from V and 2 bases from J, leaving 13 bases between. The germline V gene has CDR1 LGHDT and CDR2 YNNKEL (reference sequence). The CDR3 sequence is 14 residues long. CDR3: CASSPRGAQETQYF. The CDR3, as DNA: TGTGCCAGCAGTCCTCGGGGAGCTCAAGAGACCCAGTACTTC.

The rearrangement uses TRBV5-1 and TRBJ1-3; D gene unclear. There are 15 residues in the CDR3. The V and J ends lost 2 bases and 0 bases respectively, with 9 bases between them. Germline V lookup: CDR1 SGHRS, CDR2 YFSETQ. In DNA form, the CDR3 reads TGCGCCAGCAGCTTCCTAGGTGGCTCTGGAAACACCATATATTTT. Its protein product is CASSFLGGSGNTIYF.

The chain recombines TRBV7-2 with TRBJ1-1; the match to TRBD1 covers 9 bases. V lost 5 bases, J lost 5 bases, and 12 bases stayed unmatched. Germline V gene data show CDR1 as SGHTA and CDR2 as FQGNSA. CDR3 length: 16 amino acids. The DNA of the CDR3 is TGTGCCAGCAGCCCCCACGGACAGGGGATGGGGACTGAAGCTTTCTTT. Its translation is CASSPHGQGMGTEAFF.

A single count supports this clone. The chain combines TRBV11-2 with TRBJ1-6, with D uncertain. Between the trimmed V and J ends, which lost 0 bases and 12 bases, there was a span of 9 bases. The CDR3 consists of 13 residues. CDR1 is SGHAT, CDR2 FQNNGV, per germline. The CDR3 loop is CASSLDRLRPLHF. In DNA, the CDR3 is TGTGCCAGCAGCTTAGATCGCCTTCGACCCCTCCACTTT.

This chain joins TRBV29-1 and TRBJ2-5; maybe TRBD2 (6 bases). Germline lookup yields CDR1 SQVTM and CDR2 ANQGSEA. Trimming stripped 2 bases from V and 5 bases from J, with 24 bases between. The CDR3 is 17 residues long. The CDR3 nucleotides are TGCAGCGTTGAAACCCGCCTGATGACAGCGGGCGGGGAGACCCAGTACTTC. It yields the protein CSVETRLMTAGGETQYF.

The V and J genes are TRBV18 and TRBJ2-5, with D possibly being TRBD2 (7 bases). CDR1 and CDR2 (germline): KGHSH, LQKENI. Trimming took 5 bases from V and 6 from J, leaving 19 bases between them. CDR3 length: 15 residues. The CDR3 sequence is CASSSETGGAKTQYF. As DNA, the CDR3 is TGTGCCAGCTCATCCGAAACGGGGGGCGCGAAGACCCAGTACTTC.